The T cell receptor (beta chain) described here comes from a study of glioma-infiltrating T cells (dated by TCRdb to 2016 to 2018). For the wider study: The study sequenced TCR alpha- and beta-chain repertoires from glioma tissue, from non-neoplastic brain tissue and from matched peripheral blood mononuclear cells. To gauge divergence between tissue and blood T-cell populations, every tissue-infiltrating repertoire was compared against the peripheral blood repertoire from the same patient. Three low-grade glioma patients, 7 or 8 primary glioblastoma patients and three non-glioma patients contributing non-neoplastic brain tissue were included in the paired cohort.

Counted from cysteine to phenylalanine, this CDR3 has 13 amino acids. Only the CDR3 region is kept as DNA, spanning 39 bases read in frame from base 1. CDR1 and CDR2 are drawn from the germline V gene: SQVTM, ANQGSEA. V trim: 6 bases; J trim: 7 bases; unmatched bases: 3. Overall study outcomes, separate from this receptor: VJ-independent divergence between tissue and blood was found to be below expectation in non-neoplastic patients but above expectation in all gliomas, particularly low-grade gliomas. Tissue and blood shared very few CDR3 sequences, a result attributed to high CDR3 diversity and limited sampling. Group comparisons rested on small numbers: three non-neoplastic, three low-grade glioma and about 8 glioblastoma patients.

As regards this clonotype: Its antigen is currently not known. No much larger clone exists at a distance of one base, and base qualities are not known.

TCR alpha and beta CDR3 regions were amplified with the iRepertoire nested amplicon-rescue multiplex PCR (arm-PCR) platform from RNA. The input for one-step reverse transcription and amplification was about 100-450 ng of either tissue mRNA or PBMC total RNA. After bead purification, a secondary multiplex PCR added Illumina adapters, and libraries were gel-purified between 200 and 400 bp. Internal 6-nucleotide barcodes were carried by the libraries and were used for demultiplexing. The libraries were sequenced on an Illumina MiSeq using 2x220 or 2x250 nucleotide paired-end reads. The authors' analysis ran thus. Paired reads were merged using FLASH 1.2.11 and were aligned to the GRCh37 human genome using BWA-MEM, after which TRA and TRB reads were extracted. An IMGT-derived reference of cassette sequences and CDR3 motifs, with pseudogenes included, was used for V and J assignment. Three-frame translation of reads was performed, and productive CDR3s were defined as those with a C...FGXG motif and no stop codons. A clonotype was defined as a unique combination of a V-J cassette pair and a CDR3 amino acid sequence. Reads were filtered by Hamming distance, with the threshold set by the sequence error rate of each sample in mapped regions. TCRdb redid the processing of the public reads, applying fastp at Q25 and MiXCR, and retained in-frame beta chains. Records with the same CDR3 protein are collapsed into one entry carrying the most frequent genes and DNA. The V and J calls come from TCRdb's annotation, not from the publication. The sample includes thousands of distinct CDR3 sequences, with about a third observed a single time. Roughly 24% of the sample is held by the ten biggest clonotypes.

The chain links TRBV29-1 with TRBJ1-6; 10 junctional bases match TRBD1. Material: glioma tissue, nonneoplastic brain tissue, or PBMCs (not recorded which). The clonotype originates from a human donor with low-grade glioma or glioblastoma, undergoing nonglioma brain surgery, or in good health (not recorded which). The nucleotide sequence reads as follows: TGCAGCGTAGAGACAGGGGGCAATTCACCCCTCCACTTT. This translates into CSVETGGNSPLHF.